This T cell receptor beta chain was identified during a study of T cell repertoires in aging, cancer and after chemotherapy. The template was genomic DNA from peripheral blood, not RNA. Relative to its sample, this clonotype is medium-sized. Its antigen is still unknown. A mixed TRB-A/B primer pool amplified rearranged TRB by multiplex touch-down PCR. TCRdb reprocessed the multiplex PCR reads via MiXCR and lists one record per CDR3 protein. This table holds some 5,000 distinct CDR3 sequences, roughly 20% found once. Study-wide results and limits: Thymic emigration or peripheral T cell expansion may be impaired by lymphoid organ infiltration in hematological cancer. Healthy donors lost TCR diversity with age mainly through richness, cancer patients through richness and evenness.

The CDR3 runs to 18 residues. Germline-derived CDR1 and CDR2 are SQVTM and ANQGSEA. V lost 2 bases and J lost 5; bases outside the gene matches: 14. The sequence derives from a human donor with a blood cancer. The chain employs TRBV29-1 and TRBJ2-2; 10 positions match TRBD2. The sample was blood. This CDR3 reads CSVENSGASGGRTGELFF. The DNA of the CDR3 is TGCAGCGTTGAAAATTCCGGGGCTAGCGGGGGAAGAACCGGGGAGCTGTTTTTT.